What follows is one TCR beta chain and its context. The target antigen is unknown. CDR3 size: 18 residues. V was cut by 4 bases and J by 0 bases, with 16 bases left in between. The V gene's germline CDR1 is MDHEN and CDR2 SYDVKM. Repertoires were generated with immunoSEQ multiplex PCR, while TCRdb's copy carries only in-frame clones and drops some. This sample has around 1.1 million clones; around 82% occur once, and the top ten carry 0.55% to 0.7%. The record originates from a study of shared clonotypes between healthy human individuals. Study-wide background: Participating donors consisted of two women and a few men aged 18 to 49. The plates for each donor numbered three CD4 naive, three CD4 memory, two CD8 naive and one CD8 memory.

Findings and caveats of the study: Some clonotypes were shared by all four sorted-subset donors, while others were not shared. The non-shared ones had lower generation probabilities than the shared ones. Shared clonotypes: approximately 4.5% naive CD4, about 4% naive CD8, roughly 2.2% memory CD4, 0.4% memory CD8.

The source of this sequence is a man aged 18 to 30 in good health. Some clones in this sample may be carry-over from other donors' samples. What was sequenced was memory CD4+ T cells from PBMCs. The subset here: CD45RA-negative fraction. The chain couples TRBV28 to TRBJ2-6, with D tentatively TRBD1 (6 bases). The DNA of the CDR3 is TGTGCCAGCAGTTCCTCGACAGGACCTCCCTCTGGGGCCAACGTCCTGACTTTC. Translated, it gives CASSSSTGPPSGANVLTF.